This TCR beta chain was recorded in a study of shared clonotypes between healthy human individuals. Germline V gene data show CDR1 as MRHNA and CDR2 as SNTAGT. V shed 2 bases and J 5 bases; nucleotides not matched to a gene: 3. The CDR3 covers 14 residues. TCRdb's copy holds only in-frame clones and misses some; the assay was immunoSEQ multiplex PCR. This repertoire shows millions of clones, about 92% found once; its top ten account for around 0.14%. The sample was naive CD4+ T cells sorted from blood. The subset was: CD45RA+ positively selected. This clonotype was sampled from a man between 18 and 29 years old in good health. The chain recombines TRBV6-4 with TRBJ1-5, with TRBD1 matching 7 bases. CDR3 sequence reads: CASSDEGADQPQHF. The CDR3 region has the DNA TGTGCCAGCAGTGACGAGGGGGCGGATCAGCCCCAGCATTTT.